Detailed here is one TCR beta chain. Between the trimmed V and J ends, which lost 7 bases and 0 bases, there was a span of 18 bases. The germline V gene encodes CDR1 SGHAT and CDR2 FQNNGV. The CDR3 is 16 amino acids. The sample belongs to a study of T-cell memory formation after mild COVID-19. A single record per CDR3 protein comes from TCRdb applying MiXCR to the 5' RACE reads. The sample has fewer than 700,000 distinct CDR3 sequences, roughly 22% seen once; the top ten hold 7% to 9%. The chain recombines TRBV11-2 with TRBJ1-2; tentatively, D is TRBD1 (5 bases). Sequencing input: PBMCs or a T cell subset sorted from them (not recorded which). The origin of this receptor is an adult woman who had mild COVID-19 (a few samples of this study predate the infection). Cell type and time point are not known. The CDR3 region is CASNTIRDFPNYGYTF. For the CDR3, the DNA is TGTGCCAGCAACACCATCCGGGACTTCCCTAACTATGGCTACACCTTC.